This T cell receptor beta chain originates from a study of human T cells and chemical hapten exposure. Study at large: Skin on the upper inner arm, about 2 cm by about 2 cm in size, was sensitized with 2% DPC.

This sample's time point: pre-sensitization, week 0. Sample treatment: therapeutic diphenylcyclopropenone sensitization with weekly scalp DPC. Those who donated were patients with alopecia, 18 to 70 years of age, and suitable for DPC. Comment on this clonotype: The antigen is undetermined.

Notes on the study in general: Once DPC sensitization occurred, TCRs above 1 in 1000 frequency showed no change.

TCRdb ran MiXCR on the RACE reads and lists one entry per CDR3 protein. The sample lists about 51,000 distinct CDR3 sequences; around 9.4% were seen once. CDR1 and CDR2 (germline): MNHEY, SVGAGI. V was shortened by 4 bases and J by 0 bases, with 12 bases between the two germline ends. The CDR3 has 15 amino acids. Sample: whole blood, taken in connection with sensitization to the hapten diphenylcyclopropenone (DPC). This TCR derives from a woman in her thirties or forties with alopecia areata. Some clones in this sample may be carry-over from other donors' samples. The gene calls are TRBV6-5 and TRBJ1-1, with a possible D match to TRBD1 (6 bases). The CDR3 DNA follows: TGTGCCAGCAGTTTTACAGGGATGATGAACACTGAAGCTTTCTTT. This codes for CASSFTGMMNTEAFF.